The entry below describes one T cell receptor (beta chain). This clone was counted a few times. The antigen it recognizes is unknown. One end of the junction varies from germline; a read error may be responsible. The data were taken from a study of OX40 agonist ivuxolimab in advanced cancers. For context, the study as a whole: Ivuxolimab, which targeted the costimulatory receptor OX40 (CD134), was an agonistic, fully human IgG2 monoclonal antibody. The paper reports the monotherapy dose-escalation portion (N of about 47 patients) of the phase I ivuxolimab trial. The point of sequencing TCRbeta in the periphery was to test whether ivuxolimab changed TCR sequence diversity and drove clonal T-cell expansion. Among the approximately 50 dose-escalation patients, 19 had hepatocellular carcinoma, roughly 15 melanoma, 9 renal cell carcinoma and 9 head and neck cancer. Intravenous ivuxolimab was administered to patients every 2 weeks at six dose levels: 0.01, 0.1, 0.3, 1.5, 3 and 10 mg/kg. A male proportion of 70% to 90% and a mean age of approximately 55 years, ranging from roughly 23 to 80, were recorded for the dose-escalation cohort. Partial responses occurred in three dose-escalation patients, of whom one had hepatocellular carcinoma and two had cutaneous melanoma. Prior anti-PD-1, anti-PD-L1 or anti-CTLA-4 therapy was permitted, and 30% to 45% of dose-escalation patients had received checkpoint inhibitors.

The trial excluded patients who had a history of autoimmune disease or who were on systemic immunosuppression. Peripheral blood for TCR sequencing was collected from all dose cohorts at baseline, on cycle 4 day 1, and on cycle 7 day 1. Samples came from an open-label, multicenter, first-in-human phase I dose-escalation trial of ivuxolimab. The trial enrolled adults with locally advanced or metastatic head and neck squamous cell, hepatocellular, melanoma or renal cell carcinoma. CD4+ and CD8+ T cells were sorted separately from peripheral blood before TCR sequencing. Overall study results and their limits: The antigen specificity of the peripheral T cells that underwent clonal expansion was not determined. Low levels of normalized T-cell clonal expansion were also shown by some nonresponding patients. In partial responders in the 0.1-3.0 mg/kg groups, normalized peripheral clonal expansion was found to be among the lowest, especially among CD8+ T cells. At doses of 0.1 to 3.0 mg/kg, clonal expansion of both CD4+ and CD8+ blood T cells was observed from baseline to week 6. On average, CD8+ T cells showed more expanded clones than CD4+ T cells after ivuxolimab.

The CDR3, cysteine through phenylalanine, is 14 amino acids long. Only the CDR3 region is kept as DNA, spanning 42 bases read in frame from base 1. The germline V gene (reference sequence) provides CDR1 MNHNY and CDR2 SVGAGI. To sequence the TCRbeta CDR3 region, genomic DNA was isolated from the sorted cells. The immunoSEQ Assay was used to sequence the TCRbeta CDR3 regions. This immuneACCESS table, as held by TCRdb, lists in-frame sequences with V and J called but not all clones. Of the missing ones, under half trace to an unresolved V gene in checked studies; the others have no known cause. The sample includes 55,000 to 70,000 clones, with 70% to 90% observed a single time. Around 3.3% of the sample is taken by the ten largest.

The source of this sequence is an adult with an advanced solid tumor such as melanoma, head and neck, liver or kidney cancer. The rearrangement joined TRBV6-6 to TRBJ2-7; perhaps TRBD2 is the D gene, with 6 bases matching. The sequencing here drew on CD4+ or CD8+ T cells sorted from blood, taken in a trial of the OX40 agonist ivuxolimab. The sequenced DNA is TGTGCCAGCAGCCCTCCGGGACTGCCCTATGAGCAGTACTTC. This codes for CASSPPGLPYEQYF.